This T cell receptor beta chain came from a study of blood T cell repertoires in COVID-19. About the study: Acute and convalescent COVID-19 specimens originated in the United States, Italy and Spain. T cells, B-cell-depleted T cells, or PBMCs provided the cDNA or gDNA that served as material.

Original analysis: Reference gene primer amplification gave nucleated cell count estimates. Assay: immunoSEQ multiplex PCR; the TCRdb copy retains only in-frame clones and omits some. For V, J and clone size, that table is used; D and trimming come from the DNA. The data show some 49,000 clones, with 80% to 85% seen just once and about a fifth held by the top ten. Germline lookup yields CDR1 MNHEY and CDR2 SVGEGT. This CDR3 is built from 13 residues. Trimming took off 6 bases at V and 0 bases at J, with 6 bases between the two ends. J is TRBJ1-5 and V is TRBV6-2 or TRBV6-3; D is ambiguous. The sequenced sample was peripheral blood. This TCR came from a woman older than 75 with COVID-19, enrolled during active disease. The CDR3 nucleotides read TGTGCCAGCAGCCCTTATAGCAATCAGCCCCAGCATTTT. Its protein product is CASSPYSNQPQHF.